Reported below is one T cell receptor (beta chain). The antigen is unknown. The source of the sample is a study of T cell responses to AZD1222 COVID-19 vaccine. General study findings and limits: Vaccine-related CD4 TCRs covered spike, predominating at 160-218 and 743-854. Seropositive at baseline were only a handful of AZD1222 recipients. Close to half of spike-specific TCRs reportedly recognize unmutated variant regions.

The CDR3 sequence is 16 residues long. Trimming took 0 bases from V and 4 from J, leaving 15 bases between them. The germline gives CDR1 MRHNA, CDR2 SNTAGT. Here immunoSEQ multiplex PCR was the method, and the copy in TCRdb shows in-frame clones only, minus some. The table lists over 150,000 clones, roughly nine tenths of them singletons. The receptor's source is an adult in good health. The rearrangement uses TRBV6-4 and TRBJ1-1, with D perhaps matching TRBD1 (6 bases). Sequencing used peripheral blood, obtained on day 0 of AZD1222 vaccination. CDR3 bases: TGTGCCAGCAGTGACTCGAGGGCAGGGGACGTCACTGAAGCTTTCTTT. This translates into CASSDSRAGDVTEAFF.